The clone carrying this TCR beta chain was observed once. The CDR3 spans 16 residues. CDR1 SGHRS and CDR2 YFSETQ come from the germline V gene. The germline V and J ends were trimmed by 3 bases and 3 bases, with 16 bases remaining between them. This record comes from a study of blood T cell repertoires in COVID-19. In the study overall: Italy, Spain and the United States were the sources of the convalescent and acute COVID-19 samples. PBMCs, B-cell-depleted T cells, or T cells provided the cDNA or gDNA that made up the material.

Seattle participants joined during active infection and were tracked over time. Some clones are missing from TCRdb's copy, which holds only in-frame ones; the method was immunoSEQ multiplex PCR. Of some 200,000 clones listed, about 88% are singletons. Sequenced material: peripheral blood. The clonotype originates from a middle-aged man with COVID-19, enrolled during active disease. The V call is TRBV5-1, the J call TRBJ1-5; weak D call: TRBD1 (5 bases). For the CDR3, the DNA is TGCGCCAGCAGCTGGGGGGACGGGGGTTCCAATCAGCCCCAGCATTTT. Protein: CASSWGDGGSNQPQHF. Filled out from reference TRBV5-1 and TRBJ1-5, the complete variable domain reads KAGVTQTPRYLIKTRGQQVTLSCSPISGHRSVSWYQQTPGQGLQFLFEYFSETQRNKGNFPGRFSGRQFSNSRSEMNVSTLELGDSALYLCASSWGDGGSNQPQHFGDGTRLSIL.